One and the same sample provided the 18 T cell receptor beta chains below, sequenced in a study of OX40 agonist ivuxolimab in advanced cancers. Here immunoSEQ multiplex PCR was the method, and the copy in TCRdb shows in-frame clones only, minus some. The data contain 60,000 to 95,000 clones, roughly 85% of them seen just once; the ten biggest clones take up around 0.7%. This specimen was CD4+ or CD8+ T cells sorted from blood, taken in a trial of the OX40 agonist ivuxolimab. Every receptor here comes from an adult with an advanced solid tumor such as melanoma, head and neck, liver or kidney cancer.

The chain recombines TRBV19 with TRBJ2-6; 7 nucleotides agree with TRBD1. The CDR3 consists of 17 residues. The germline CDR1 and CDR2 sequences are LNHDA and SQIVND (reference sequence). The V segment lost 4 bases and the J segment 4 bases; nucleotides outside the gene matches: 10. The CDR3 coding sequence is TGTGCCAGTAGTACCCGACAGGGTTCGGAAGGGGCCAACGTCCTGACTTTC. As protein: CASSTRQGSEGANVLTF.

This sequence joins TRBV10-3 and TRBJ2-3, with D possibly called TRBD1 or TRBD2 (5 bases each). The CDR3 is 13 amino acids. Germline V gene sequence: CDR1 ENHRY, CDR2 SYGVKD. Trimming stripped 9 bases from V and 1 base from J, with 11 bases between. As DNA, the CDR3 is TGTGCCATGGGACCGGTGGGCACAGATACGCAGTATTTT. Its translation is CAMGPVGTDTQYF.

The rearrangement links TRBV12-5 to TRBJ1-5; 8 nucleotides line up with TRBD1. The trim removed 10 bases at V and 6 bases at J, leaving 11 bases unmatched. Germline V lookup: CDR1 LGHNT, CDR2 FRNRAP. CDR3 length equals 14 residues. The CDR3 here is CATAQGAVGQPQHF. CDR3 coding DNA: TGTGCTACGGCGCAGGGGGCGGTCGGTCAGCCCCAGCATTTT. Based on the CDR3 plus reference TRBV12-5 and TRBJ1-5, the full variable domain is DARVTQTPRHKVTEMGQEVTMRCQPILGHNTVFWYRQTMMQGLELLAYFRNRAPLDDSGMPKDRFSAEMPDATLATLKIQPSEPRDSAVYFCATAQGAVGQPQHFGDGTRLSIL.

The CDR3: CASRGGPQETQYF. CDR3 nucleotides: TGTGCCAGCAGAGGGGGGCCCCAAGAGACCCAGTACTTC. V and J are TRBV7-2 and TRBJ2-5, with D possibly being TRBD1 or TRBD2 (6 bases each). V dropped 6 bases and J dropped 1 base, with 9 bases sitting between them. Per the germline V gene, CDR1 is SGHTA and CDR2 is FQGNSA. The CDR3 is 13 residues long.

The V and J genes are TRBV25-1 and TRBJ2-7; perhaps TRBD2 as D (6 bases). Trimming stripped 6 bases from V and 7 bases from J, with 22 bases between. The CDR3 length is 15 residues. Germline V gene data show CDR1 as MGHDK and CDR2 as SYGVNS. The CDR3 protein is CASSEPGPAGGEQYF. CDR3 sequence (DNA): TGTGCCAGCAGCGAGCCGGGACCGGCAGGAGGGGAGCAGTACTTC.

V is TRBV7-2 and J is TRBJ2-5; D is uncertain. This CDR3 has 11 amino acids. Between the trimmed V and J ends, which lost 5 bases and 10 bases, there was a span of 11 bases. The germline gives CDR1 SGHTA, CDR2 FQGNSA. Written as DNA, the CDR3 is TGTGCCAGCAGCCCCCGGTGGATCCAGTACTTC. This encodes CASSPRWIQYF.

The gene calls are TRBV2 and TRBJ2-3; 10 bases are shared with TRBD2. Germline-derived CDR1 and CDR2 are SNHLY and FYNNEI. Trimming at V came to 1 base and at J to 4 bases, leaving 8 bases not matched to a gene. The CDR3 spans 17 residues. In nucleotides, the CDR3 is TGTGCCAGCAGTGAAGTTCAACTAGCGGGGACGGCAGATACGCAGTATTTT. This sequence encodes CASSEVQLAGTADTQYF.

The chain employs TRBV6-1 and TRBJ2-7; D might be TRBD1 (5 bases). Germline CDR1 and CDR2: MNHNS and SASEGT. V shed 6 bases and J shed 5 bases, with 14 bases lying between them. The CDR3 length is 13 residues. CDR3 nucleotide sequence: TGTGCCAGCAGAAGGACAAATGTAGACGAGCAGTACTTC. It yields the protein CASRRTNVDEQYF.

The CDR3 DNA reads as TGTGCCAGTAGTATAGATCGGGGAGGGGGTCGGAATCAGCCCCAGCATTTT. This gives the protein CASSIDRGGGRNQPQHF. V is TRBV19 and J is TRBJ1-5; D possibly corresponds to TRBD1 (6 bases). V lost 0 bases, J lost 4 bases, and 16 bases lay in between. Germline loops: CDR1 LNHDA, CDR2 SQIVND (reference sequence). The CDR3 length is 17 residues.

The chain employs TRBV12-5 and TRBJ2-3, with TRBD1 matching over 12 bases. Germline V gene sequence: CDR1 LGHNT, CDR2 FRNRAP. There are 15 residues in the CDR3. With V trimmed by 6 bases and J by 6 bases, 7 bases remained unmatched. CDR3: CASGSGTGGLDTQYF. The DNA of the CDR3 is TGTGCTAGTGGCTCCGGGACAGGGGGCCTTGATACGCAGTATTTT.

This chain connects TRBV7-9 to TRBJ1-1, with unresolved D. CDR1 is SEHNR, CDR2 FQNEAQ, per germline (reference sequence). The V gene lost 4 bases and the J gene lost 1 base, with 10 bases spanning the gap. The CDR3 is 14 residues long. The CDR3 here is CASSSQLQNTEAFF. The DNA for the CDR3 is TGTGCCAGCAGCTCCCAACTACAGAACACTGAAGCTTTCTTT.

This clone was recorded a few times. The chain links TRBV4-1 to TRBJ2-2; D unresolved. The V gene lost 1 base and the J gene lost 7 bases, with 16 bases spanning the gap. The CDR3 runs to 16 residues. Germline V gene data show CDR1 as MGHRA and CDR2 as YSYEKL. Here the CDR3 reads CASSQGPTERSGELFF. In DNA, the CDR3 is TGCGCCAGCAGCCAAGGCCCTACCGAGCGAAGCGGGGAGCTGTTTTTT.

The chain links TRBV5-1 to TRBJ2-4; 9 bases match TRBD1. This CDR3 is 18 amino acids long. Germline V gene lookup returns CDR1 SGHRS and CDR2 YFSETQ. Losses at the gene ends were 0 bases for V and 0 bases for J; bases not matched to a gene: 7. CDR3 protein: CASSLGDRDSLAKNIQYF. CDR3 coding DNA: TGCGCCAGCAGCTTGGGGGACAGGGATTCTTTAGCCAAAAACATTCAGTACTTC.

The chain joins TRBV5-6 to TRBJ2-3; possible D gene TRBD2, 6 bases. The length of the CDR3 is 18 residues. Germline CDR1 and CDR2: SGHDT and YYEEEE. V lost 1 base and J 0 bases, leaving 18 bases between the germline ends. The CDR3 nucleotides read TGTGCCAGCAGCTTGAGTAGCGGCCACAGAACTAGCACAGATACGCAGTATTTT. Translation gives CASSLSSGHRTSTDTQYF.

The genes are TRBV10-2 and TRBJ2-7; 12 bases fit TRBD2. This CDR3 contains 16 residues. The germline V gene encodes CDR1 WSHSY and CDR2 SAAADI. The J segment lost 2 bases and the V segment lost 4 bases, leaving 6 bases of the junction unmatched. Written as DNA, the CDR3 is TGCGCCAGCAGTGTACTAGCGGGGGGTCCCCCCTACGAGCAGTACTTC. This sequence encodes CASSVLAGGPPYEQYF.

The chain is built from TRBV7-2 and TRBJ1-2; D unresolved. V dropped 2 bases and J dropped 8 bases, with 15 bases sitting between them. CDR1 SGHTA and CDR2 FQGNSA come from the germline V gene. The CDR3 extends over 14 amino acids. CDR3 amino acids: CASSLMDRGQGYTF. CDR3 bases: TGTGCCAGCAGCTTAATGGATAGAGGGCAAGGCTACACCTTC.

This chain links TRBV9 with TRBJ1-3; 8 nucleotides agree with TRBD1. The V gene's germline CDR1 is SGDLS and CDR2 YYNGEE. After removal of 0 bases from V and 6 bases from J, the junction contained 5 bases not matched to a gene. The CDR3 has 15 residues. The CDR3 region is CASSVGWTGKNTIYF. CDR3 sequence (DNA): TGTGCCAGCAGCGTAGGTTGGACAGGGAAAAACACCATATATTTT. The variable domain in full, completed from reference TRBV9 and TRBJ1-3, reads DSGVTQTPKHLITATGQRVTLRCSPRSGDLSVYWYQQSLDQGLQFLIQYYNGEERAKGNILERFSAQQFPDLHSELNLSSLELGDSALYFCASSVGWTGKNTIYFGEGSWLTVV.

V usage is TRBV7-2 and J usage is TRBJ2-3; D not resolved. Trimming left V 3 bases short and J 8 bases short, with 18 bases between. The CDR3 has 15 residues. CDR1 SGHTA and CDR2 FQGNSA come from the germline V gene. The CDR3 loop reads CASSFGVLADGTQYF. The CDR3 region has the DNA TGTGCCAGCAGCTTTGGTGTTTTGGCGGATGGTACGCAGTATTTT.